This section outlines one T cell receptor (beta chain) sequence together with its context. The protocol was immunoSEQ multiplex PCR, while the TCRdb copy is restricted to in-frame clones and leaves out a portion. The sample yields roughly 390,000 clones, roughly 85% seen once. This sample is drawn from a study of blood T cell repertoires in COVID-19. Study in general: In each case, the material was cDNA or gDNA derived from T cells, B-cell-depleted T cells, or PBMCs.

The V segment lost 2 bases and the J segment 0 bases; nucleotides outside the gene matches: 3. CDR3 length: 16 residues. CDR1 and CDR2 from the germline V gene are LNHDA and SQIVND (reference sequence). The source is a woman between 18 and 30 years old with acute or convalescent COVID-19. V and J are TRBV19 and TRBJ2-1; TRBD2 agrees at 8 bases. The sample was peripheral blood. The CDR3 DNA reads TGTGCCAGTAGTATAAGGCTAGCGGGCTCCTACAATGAGCAGTTCTTC. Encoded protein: CASSIRLAGSYNEQFF.